Listed below are T cell receptor beta chains from one sample, sequenced in a study of T-cell reconstitution after alpha-beta-depleted transplantation in children. TCRdb analysed the PCR reads with MiXCR anew, one entry per CDR3 protein. The repertoire consists of about 980,000 distinct CDR3 sequences, with about 29% occurring once and the leading ten covering over 25%. The starting material was PBMCs, mostly from graft donor cells, obtained 360 days after TCRalphabeta/CD19-depleted stem cell transplant. Receptor source: a boy under two years old who had a stem cell transplant for SCID, so the T cells may come from the graft donor. The CDR3 runs from the conserved cysteine through the conserved F or W. A D gene is named only where the DNA matches it firmly. Not every row has a clone size; where given, it reads once, few, many or a size class.

CDR3 length: 13
J gene: TRBJ1-1
V gene: TRBV3-1
clone size: many
D gene: -
CDR3 DNA: TGTGCCAGCAGCCAACAGGGTCGCACTGAAGCTTTCTTT
CDR3 protein: CASSQQGRTEAFF

CDR3 length: 17
J gene: TRBJ2-1
V gene: TRBV28
clone size: -
D gene: TRBD2
CDR3 DNA: TGTGCCAGCAGTTTAAGTAAACTAGCGGGGGGAGGGAATGAGCAGTTCTTC
CDR3 protein: CASSLSKLAGGGNEQFF

CDR3 length: 15
J gene: TRBJ2-5
V gene: TRBV5-5
clone size: -
D gene: -
CDR3 DNA: TGTGCCAGCAGCTTGTCGGTTACAGCCCAAGAGACCCAGTACTTC
CDR3 protein: CASSLSVTAQETQYF

CDR3 length: 15
J gene: TRBJ2-1
V gene: TRBV28
clone size: -
D gene: -
CDR3 DNA: TGTGCCAGCAGTCCCCCGTTCACTCGTCACAATGAGCAGTTCTTC
CDR3 protein: CASSPPFTRHNEQFF

CDR3 length: 16
J gene: TRBJ1-2
V gene: TRBV7-2
clone size: -
D gene: TRBD1
CDR3 DNA: TGTGCCAGCAGCTTGATCCCGGGACAGGAGGCTGTAGGCTACACCTTC
CDR3 protein: CASSLIPGQEAVGYTF

CDR3 length: 15
J gene: TRBJ2-5
V gene: TRBV12-3/TRBV12-4
clone size: once
D gene: TRBD2
CDR3 DNA: TGTGCCAGCAGTACGGGACTAGGTCCCCAAGAGACCCAGTACTTC
CDR3 protein: CASSTGLGPQETQYF

CDR3 length: 14
J gene: TRBJ1-6
V gene: TRBV6-1
clone size: -
D gene: -
CDR3 DNA: TGTGCCAGCCATTGGGGGGGCTACGATTCACCCCTCCACTTT
CDR3 protein: CASHWGGYDSPLHF

CDR3 length: 12
J gene: TRBJ2-3
V gene: TRBV29-1
clone size: few
D gene: -
CDR3 DNA: TGCAGCGTTGCTCATAGCACAGATACGCAGTATTTT
CDR3 protein: CSVAHSTDTQYF

CDR3 length: 16
J gene: TRBJ2-1
V gene: TRBV11-1
clone size: -
D gene: TRBD1
CDR3 DNA: TGTGCCAGCAGCTTCGAAATAAGGGGGCTCTACAATGAGCAGTTCTTC
CDR3 protein: CASSFEIRGLYNEQFF

CDR3 length: 13
J gene: TRBJ2-1
V gene: TRBV24-1
clone size: -
D gene: -
CDR3 DNA: TGTGCCACCAGTGATTTTGGGTCCAATGAGCAGTTCTTC
CDR3 protein: CATSDFGSNEQFF

CDR3 length: 15
J gene: TRBJ2-2
V gene: TRBV6-1
clone size: few
D gene: -
CDR3 DNA: TGTGCCAGCAGCTGGGACGGTCGGGGCTCCGGGGAGCTGTTTTTT
CDR3 protein: CASSWDGRGSGELFF

CDR3 length: 14
J gene: TRBJ2-7
V gene: TRBV12-3/TRBV12-4
clone size: -
D gene: TRBD2
CDR3 DNA: TGTGCCAGCAGTTTAGCGCGCGGGGGCTACGAGCAGTACTTC
CDR3 protein: CASSLARGGYEQYF

CDR3 length: 14
J gene: TRBJ2-1
V gene: TRBV12-3/TRBV12-4
clone size: few
D gene: -
CDR3 DNA: TGTGCCAGCAGTCCCCTGAGAGTCTACAATGAGCAGTTCTTC
CDR3 protein: CASSPLRVYNEQFF

CDR3 length: 12
J gene: TRBJ2-7
V gene: TRBV7-9
clone size: few
D gene: -
CDR3 DNA: TGTGCCAGCAGCCCAGCAGGGAACGAGCAGTACTTC
CDR3 protein: CASSPAGNEQYF

CDR3 length: 17
J gene: TRBJ2-2
V gene: TRBV9
clone size: -
D gene: TRBD1
CDR3 DNA: TGTGCCAGCAGCGTAGCCCGGACAGGGGGCTACACCGGGGAGCTGTTTTTT
CDR3 protein: CASSVARTGGYTGELFF

CDR3 length: 12
J gene: TRBJ1-1
V gene: TRBV20-1
clone size: few
D gene: -
CDR3 DNA: TGCAGTGCTAGAGATAGGGTTACTGAAGCTTTCTTT
CDR3 protein: CSARDRVTEAFF

CDR3 length: 20
J gene: TRBJ2-3
V gene: TRBV6-2/TRBV6-3
clone size: -
D gene: TRBD2
CDR3 DNA: TGTGCCAGCAGTTACCCCCCCGACGCGGGGGGGCTTAAAGGGACAGATACGCAGTATTTT
CDR3 protein: CASSYPPDAGGLKGTDTQYF

CDR3 length: 15
J gene: TRBJ2-7
V gene: TRBV7-2
clone size: -
D gene: TRBD2
CDR3 DNA: TGTGCCAGCAGGTCCGGGACTAAAGGGGCCGACGAGCAGTACTTC
CDR3 protein: CASRSGTKGADEQYF

CDR3 length: 14
J gene: TRBJ1-1
V gene: TRBV5-1
clone size: -
D gene: -
CDR3 DNA: TGCGCCAGCAGCTTGGGGCCCGGGCCCACTGAAGCTTTCTTT
CDR3 protein: CASSLGPGPTEAFF

CDR3 length: 14
J gene: TRBJ2-5
V gene: TRBV12-3/TRBV12-4
clone size: -
D gene: -
CDR3 DNA: TGTGCCAGCAGTTTTGAGGGGGGCGGAGAGACCCAGTACTTC
CDR3 protein: CASSFEGGGETQYF

CDR3 length: 16
J gene: TRBJ2-5
V gene: TRBV7-2
clone size: -
D gene: TRBD1
CDR3 DNA: TGTGCCAGCAGCTCACAGGGGGTCGGCCCCCCAGAGACCCAGTACTTC
CDR3 protein: CASSSQGVGPPETQYF

CDR3 length: 13
J gene: TRBJ2-1
V gene: TRBV7-3
clone size: few
D gene: -
CDR3 DNA: TGTGCCAGCAGGAAGGACGGCTACAATGAGCAGTTCTTC
CDR3 protein: CASRKDGYNEQFF

CDR3 length: 16
J gene: TRBJ1-1
V gene: TRBV7-9
clone size: few
D gene: TRBD1
CDR3 DNA: TGTGCCAGCAGGAGTGGGCAGGGGGCTGGGAACACTGAAGCTTTCTTT
CDR3 protein: CASRSGQGAGNTEAFF

CDR3 length: 13
J gene: TRBJ1-1
V gene: TRBV12-3/TRBV12-4
clone size: many
D gene: -
CDR3 DNA: TGTGCCAGCAGTCCGACACCGAACACTGAAGCTTTCTTT
CDR3 protein: CASSPTPNTEAFF

CDR3 length: 15
J gene: TRBJ2-5
V gene: TRBV5-6
clone size: -
D gene: -
CDR3 DNA: TGTGCCAGCAGCTTGGACAGCATGCTACAAGAGACCCACTACTTC
CDR3 protein: CASSLDSMLQETHYF

CDR3 length: 12
J gene: TRBJ2-7
V gene: TRBV30
clone size: -
D gene: -
CDR3 DNA: TGTGCCTGGAGTGAACTTGTCTCCGAGCAGTACTTC
CDR3 protein: CAWSELVSEQYF

CDR3 length: 16
J gene: TRBJ2-7
V gene: TRBV7-9
clone size: -
D gene: -
CDR3 DNA: TGTGCCAGCAGCTCCCGGCTGGGGGGCTACTCCTACGAGCAGTACTTC
CDR3 protein: CASSSRLGGYSYEQYF

CDR3 length: 15
J gene: TRBJ1-1
V gene: TRBV20-1
clone size: few
D gene: -
CDR3 DNA: TGCAGTGCTAGCCACGGGAGCAGAGTGAACACTGAAGCTTTCTTT
CDR3 protein: CSASHGSRVNTEAFF

CDR3 length: 15
J gene: TRBJ1-4
V gene: TRBV28
clone size: few
D gene: -
CDR3 DNA: TGTGCCAGCAGCCAAAATAACCTCCCAGAGAGAAAACTGTTTTTT
CDR3 protein: CASSQNNLPERKLFF

CDR3 length: 13
J gene: TRBJ2-7
V gene: TRBV18
clone size: -
D gene: -
CDR3 DNA: TGTGCCAGCTCACCACGGCAGGGAGACGAGCAGTACTTC
CDR3 protein: CASSPRQGDEQYF

CDR3 length: 14
J gene: TRBJ2-2
V gene: TRBV5-1
clone size: -
D gene: TRBD2
CDR3 DNA: TGCGCTAGCAGCGGGGGGACAGTGCCCGGGGAGCTGTTTTTT
CDR3 protein: CASSGGTVPGELFF